This T cell receptor (beta chain) is drawn from a study of regulatory T cells in long-lasting Graves disease. V gave up 8 bases and J gave up 5 bases; unmatched junction bases: 11. The CDR3 length is 15 residues. Germline-derived CDR1 and CDR2 are SQVTM and ANQGSEA. Assembly of TCR beta libraries relied on iRepertoire HTBI primers together with Arm-PCR of CDR3 regions. TCRdb re-analysed the multiplex PCR reads in MiXCR, keeping a single row per CDR3 protein. This sample has a few hundred thousand distinct CDR3 sequences, with 15% found just once. This clonotype was found many times. Described time point: newly diagnosed GD, antithyroid drugs for less than 3 months. Extracted RNA from PBMCs served as the source of the TCR library. The same data also contributed to another study, on T cells in Graves' hyperthyroidism and ophthalmopathy. This second report adds: Patients were excluded because of uncontrolled infection, other autoimmune disease, pregnancy or lactation. Expanded thyroid clonotypes (above 0.001) were mostly also found in blood.

This sequence joins TRBV29-1 and TRBJ2-5, with 13 bases matching TRBD2. This clonotype was obtained from a woman aged 40 to 49 with Graves disease. The sample in question was peripheral blood mononuclear cells (PBMCs), obtained at new diagnosis, from a patient treated with antithyroid drugs. This CDR3 is CSTRTSGSLLETQYF. The DNA of the CDR3 is TGCAGCACCCGGACTAGCGGGAGTTTACTGGAGACCCAGTACTTC.